Listed below are T cell receptor beta chains from one sample, sequenced in a study of blood T cell repertoires in COVID-19. Repertoires were generated with immunoSEQ multiplex PCR, while TCRdb's copy carries only in-frame clones and drops some. The data hold around 140,000 clones, with 81% observed a single time. Sample: peripheral blood. These receptor sequences come from a woman aged 55-75 years with active or convalescent COVID-19. CDR3s include the opening cysteine and the closing phenylalanine or tryptophan.

TRBV18,CASSPGQGRLPNTIYF
TRBV28,CASSYARRGSNQPQHF
TRBV12-3/TRBV12-4,CASSPTSYEQYF
TRBV7-2,CASSRTGNTGELFF
TRBV5-1,CASSIAGGYNEQFF
TRBV27,CASRPQGNTNSPLHF
TRBV5-8,CASSRDRGYSNQPQHF
TRBV18,CASSPPVAGGTPDTQYF
TRBV5-1,CASSLNGGAGNEQFF
TRBV28,CASGEADNEQFF
TRBV19,CASRGGWDTQYF
TRBV5-6,CASSLIHPGLDGYTF
TRBV4-1,CASSQDRVAGGSFYEQYF
TRBV7-2,CASSLPTGGVSGYTF
TRBV5-4,CASRSTGSRNNSPLHF
TRBV27,CASSLEARKAPGELFF
TRBV6-5,CAARSSGDNQPQHF
TRBV7-3,CASSRAGLTDTQYF
TRBV7-3,CASSSSNTGELFF
TRBV2,CASRETSGDYNEQFF
TRBV7-2,CASSVMNTGELFF
TRBV2,CARQGAGGGYTF
TRBV29-1,CSVEGEGIGTEAFF
TRBV2,CASSKTRPDIFYGYTF
TRBV5-1,CASSLQGQGNNEQFF
TRBV3-1/TRBV3-2,CASSQDGGETQYF
TRBV5-4,CASSSLNYGYTF
TRBV27,CASISGASGRGEQFF
TRBV7-6,CASSDRGGETQYF
TRBV19,CASSMVRGSTEAFF
TRBV7-9,CASSPRLAGGPLNTGELFF
TRBV7-3,CASSLTAGANAFF
TRBV27,CASILNRGSGANVLTF
TRBV21-1,CAPRTVNTEAFF
TRBV12-3/TRBV12-4,CASSPDGMQAFF
TRBV30,CAWSGGTGGYTF
TRBV2,CASSAGLAGIYNEQFF
TRBV24-1,CATSDPGLVSARNEQFF
TRBV6-2/TRBV6-3,CASSYTTHRAFF